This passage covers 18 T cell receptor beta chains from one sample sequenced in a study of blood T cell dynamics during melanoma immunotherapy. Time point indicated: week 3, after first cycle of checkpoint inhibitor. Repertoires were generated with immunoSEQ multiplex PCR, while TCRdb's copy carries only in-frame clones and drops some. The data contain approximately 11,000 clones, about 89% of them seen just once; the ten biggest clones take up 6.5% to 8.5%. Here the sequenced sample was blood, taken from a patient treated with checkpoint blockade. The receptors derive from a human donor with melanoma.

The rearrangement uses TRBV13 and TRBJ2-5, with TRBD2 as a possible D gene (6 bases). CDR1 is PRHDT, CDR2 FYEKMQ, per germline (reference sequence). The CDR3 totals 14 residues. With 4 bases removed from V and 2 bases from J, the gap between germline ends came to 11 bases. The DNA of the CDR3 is TGTGCCAGCAGCTCCCGGGGGAGGCAAGAGACCCAGTACTTC. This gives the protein CASSSRGRQETQYF.

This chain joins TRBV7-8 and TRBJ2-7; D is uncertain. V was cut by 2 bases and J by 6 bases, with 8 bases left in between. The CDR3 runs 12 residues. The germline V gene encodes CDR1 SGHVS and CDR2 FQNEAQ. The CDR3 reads CASSLPLGEQYF. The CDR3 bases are TGTGCCAGCAGCTTACCCCTAGGCGAGCAGTACTTC. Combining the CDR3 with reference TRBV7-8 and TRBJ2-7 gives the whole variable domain GAGVSQSPRYKVAKRGQDVALRCDPISGHVSLFWYQQALGQGPEFLTYFQNEAQLDKSGLPSDRFFAERPEGSVSTLKIQRTQQEDSAVYLCASSLPLGEQYFGPGTRLTVT.

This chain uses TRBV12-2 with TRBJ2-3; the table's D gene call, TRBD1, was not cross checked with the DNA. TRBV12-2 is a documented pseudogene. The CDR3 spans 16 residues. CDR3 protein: CASRLVGGRCTDTQYF. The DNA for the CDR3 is TGTGCAAGTCGCTTAGTTGGGGGCCGGTGTACAGATACGCAGTATTTT.

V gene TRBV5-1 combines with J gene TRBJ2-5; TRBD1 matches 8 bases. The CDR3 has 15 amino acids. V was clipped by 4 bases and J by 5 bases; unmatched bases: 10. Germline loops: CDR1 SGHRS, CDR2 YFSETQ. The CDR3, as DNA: TGCGCCAGCAGCCTCGGAAGGACAGGGTGGGAGACCCAGTACTTC. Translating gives CASSLGRTGWETQYF.

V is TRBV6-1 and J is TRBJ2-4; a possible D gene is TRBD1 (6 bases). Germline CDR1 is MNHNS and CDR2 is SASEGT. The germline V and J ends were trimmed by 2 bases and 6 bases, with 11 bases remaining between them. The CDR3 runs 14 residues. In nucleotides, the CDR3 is TGTGCCAGCAGTGAACGACAGGCCCTAAACATTCAGTACTTC. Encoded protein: CASSERQALNIQYF.

As DNA, the CDR3 is TGTGCCAGCAGCACCTCCCATAGCGGGGGGAACTACGAGCAGTACTTC. It specifies CASSTSHSGGNYEQYF. The V gene is TRBV7-8, the J gene TRBJ2-7; 10 bases match TRBD2. CDR1 and CDR2 (germline): SGHVS, FQNEAQ. CDR3 length: 16 amino acids. Trimming removed 5 bases from V and 3 bases from J; junction bases left unmatched: 10.

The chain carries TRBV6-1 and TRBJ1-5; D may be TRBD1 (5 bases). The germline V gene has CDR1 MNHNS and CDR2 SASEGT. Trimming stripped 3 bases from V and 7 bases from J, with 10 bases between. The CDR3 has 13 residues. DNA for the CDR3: TGTGCCAGCAGTGAGGGGCATGGGCAGCCCCAGCATTTT. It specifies CASSEGHGQPQHF.

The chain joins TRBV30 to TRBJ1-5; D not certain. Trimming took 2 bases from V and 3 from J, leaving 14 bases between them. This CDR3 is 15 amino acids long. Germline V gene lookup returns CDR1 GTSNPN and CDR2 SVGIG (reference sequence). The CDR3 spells CAWSLSPVFNQPQHF. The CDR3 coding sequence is TGTGCCTGGAGTCTGTCCCCGGTATTCAATCAGCCCCAGCATTTT.

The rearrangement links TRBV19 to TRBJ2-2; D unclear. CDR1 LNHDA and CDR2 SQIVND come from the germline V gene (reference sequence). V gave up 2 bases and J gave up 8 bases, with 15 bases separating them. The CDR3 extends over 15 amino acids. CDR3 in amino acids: CASSIWKTTKGELFF. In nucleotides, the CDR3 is TGTGCCAGTAGTATATGGAAGACCACAAAGGGGGAGCTGTTTTTT.

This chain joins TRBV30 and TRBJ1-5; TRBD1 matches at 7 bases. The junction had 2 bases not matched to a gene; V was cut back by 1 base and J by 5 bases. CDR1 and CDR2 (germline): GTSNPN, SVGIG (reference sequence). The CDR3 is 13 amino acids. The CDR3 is CAWSGQGDQPQHF. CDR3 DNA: TGTGCCTGGAGTGGGCAGGGGGATCAGCCCCAGCATTTT.

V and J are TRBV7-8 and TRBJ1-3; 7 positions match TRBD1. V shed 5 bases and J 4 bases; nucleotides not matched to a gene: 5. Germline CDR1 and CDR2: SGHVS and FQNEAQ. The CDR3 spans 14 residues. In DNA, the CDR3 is TGTGCCAGCAGCCCTACAGGGGAGGGAAACACCATATATTTT. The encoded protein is CASSPTGEGNTIYF.

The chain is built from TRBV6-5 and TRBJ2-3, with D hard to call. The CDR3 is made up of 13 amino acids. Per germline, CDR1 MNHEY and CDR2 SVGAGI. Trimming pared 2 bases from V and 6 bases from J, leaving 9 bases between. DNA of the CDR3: TGTGCCAGCAGTTACCGTTACTGGGATACGCAGTATTTT. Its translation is CASSYRYWDTQYF.

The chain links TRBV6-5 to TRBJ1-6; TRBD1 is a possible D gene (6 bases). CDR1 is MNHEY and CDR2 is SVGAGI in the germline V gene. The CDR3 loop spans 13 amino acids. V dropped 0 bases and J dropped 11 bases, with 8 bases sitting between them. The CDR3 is CASSYSQGPPLHF. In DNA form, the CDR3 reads TGTGCCAGCAGTTACTCACAGGGCCCACCCCTCCACTTT.

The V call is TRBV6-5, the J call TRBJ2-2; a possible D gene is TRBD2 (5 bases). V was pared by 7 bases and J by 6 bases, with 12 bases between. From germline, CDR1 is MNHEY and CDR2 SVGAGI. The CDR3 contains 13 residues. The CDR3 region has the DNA TGTGCCAGCACCCCGGGGAATTCCGGGGAGCTGTTTTTT. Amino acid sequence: CASTPGNSGELFF.

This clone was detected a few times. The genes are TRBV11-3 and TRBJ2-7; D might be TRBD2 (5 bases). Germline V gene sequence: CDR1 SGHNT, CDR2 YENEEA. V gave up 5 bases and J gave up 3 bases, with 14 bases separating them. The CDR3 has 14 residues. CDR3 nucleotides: TGTGCCAGCAGCCCGGGGAGAGGGAGCTACGAGCAGTACTTC. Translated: CASSPGRGSYEQYF.

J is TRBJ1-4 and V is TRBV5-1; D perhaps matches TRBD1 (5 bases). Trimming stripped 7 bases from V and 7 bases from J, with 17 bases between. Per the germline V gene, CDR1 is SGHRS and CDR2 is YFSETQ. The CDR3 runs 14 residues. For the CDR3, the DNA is TGCGCCAGCGGGACCGGGAATACCCTTGAAAAACTGTTTTTT. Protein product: CASGTGNTLEKLFF.

CDR3 residues: CASSPDRLGGEQFF. In nucleotides, the CDR3 is TGCGCCAGCAGCCCGGACAGGTTGGGCGGTGAGCAGTTCTTC. The chain recombines TRBV5-1 with TRBJ2-1; 7 bases match TRBD1. Losses at the gene ends were 4 bases for V and 9 bases for J; bases not matched to a gene: 10. The CDR3 consists of 14 residues. Germline V gene sequence: CDR1 SGHRS, CDR2 YFSETQ.

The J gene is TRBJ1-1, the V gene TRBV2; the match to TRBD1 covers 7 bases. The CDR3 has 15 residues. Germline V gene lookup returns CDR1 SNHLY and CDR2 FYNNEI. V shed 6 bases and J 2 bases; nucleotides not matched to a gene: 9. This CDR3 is CASRAAGTANTEAFF. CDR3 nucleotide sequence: TGTGCCAGCAGAGCCGCGGGGACAGCAAACACTGAAGCTTTCTTT.